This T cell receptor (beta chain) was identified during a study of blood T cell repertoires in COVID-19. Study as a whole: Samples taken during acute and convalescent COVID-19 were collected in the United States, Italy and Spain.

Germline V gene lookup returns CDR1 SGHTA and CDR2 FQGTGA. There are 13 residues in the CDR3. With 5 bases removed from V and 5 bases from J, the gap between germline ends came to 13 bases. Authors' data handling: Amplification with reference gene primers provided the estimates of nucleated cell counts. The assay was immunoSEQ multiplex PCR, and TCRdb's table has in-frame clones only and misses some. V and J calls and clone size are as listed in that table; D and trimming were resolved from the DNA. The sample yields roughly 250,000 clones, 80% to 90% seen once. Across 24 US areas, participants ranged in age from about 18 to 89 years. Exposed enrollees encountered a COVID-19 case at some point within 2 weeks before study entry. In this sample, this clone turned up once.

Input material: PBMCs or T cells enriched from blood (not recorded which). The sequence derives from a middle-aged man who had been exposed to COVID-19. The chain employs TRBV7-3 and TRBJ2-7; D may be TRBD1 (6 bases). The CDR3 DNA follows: TGTGCCAGCAGCGAGAACACAGGGAACGAGCAGTACTTC. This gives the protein CASSENTGNEQYF.